A selection of T cell receptor beta chains follows, all from one sample in a study of blood T cell repertoires in COVID-19. Repertoires were generated with immunoSEQ multiplex PCR, while TCRdb's copy carries only in-frame clones and drops some. Seen here are around 100,000 clones, almost 80% observed once, and the top ten hold roughly 29%. The sequenced material came from peripheral blood. All receptors come from a man between 65 and 80 years old with active or convalescent COVID-19. Each CDR3 is given with its conserved first and last residue. The D gene is left open where the match is weak. Clone size, where shown, is once, few, many, or a class for clones that have expanded.

d_gene	j_gene	abundance	v_gene	CDR3aa	CDR3nt
.	TRBJ2-5	.	TRBV6-5	CASSYGKSDQETQYF	TGTGCCAGCAGTTACGGCAAATCCGACCAAGAGACCCAGTACTTC
TRBD1	TRBJ2-2	.	TRBV18	CASTGQGNTGELFF	TGTGCCAGCACGGGACAGGGAAACACCGGGGAGCTGTTTTTT
.	TRBJ2-2	.	TRBV14	CASSQFQNGELFF	TGTGCCAGCAGCCAGTTTCAGAACGGGGAGCTGTTTTTT
TRBD2	TRBJ2-1	.	TRBV19	CASRLAGISNEQFF	TGTGCCAGCAGACTAGCGGGGATTTCCAATGAGCAGTTCTTC
.	TRBJ2-3	.	TRBV18	CASSHGLRGFATPDTQYF	TGTGCCAGCTCACACGGTCTTAGGGGGTTCGCGACGCCAGATACGCAGTATTTT
TRBD1	TRBJ1-1	.	TRBV11-3	CASSPRGRVNTEAFF	TGTGCCAGCAGCCCCAGGGGGCGCGTGAACACTGAAGCTTTCTTT
.	TRBJ2-1	.	TRBV6-1	CASSEQGFYYNEQFF	TGTGCCAGCAGTGAACAGGGTTTCTACTACAATGAGCAGTTCTTC
TRBD1	TRBJ2-3	once	TRBV30	CAWSPGTGWTDTQYF	TGTGCCTGGTCCCCCGGGACAGGGTGGACAGATACGCAGTATTTT
.	TRBJ1-1	.	TRBV3-1/TRBV3-2	CASSQGTVNTEAFF	TGTGCCAGCAGCCAAGGGACAGTGAACACTGAAGCTTTCTTT
TRBD2	TRBJ2-2	.	TRBV3-1/TRBV3-2	CASSLPSGGASTGELFF	TGTGCCAGCAGCCTCCCTAGCGGGGGGGCGTCCACCGGGGAGCTGTTTTTT
.	TRBJ2-1	.	TRBV7-2	CASSLLEDEQFF	TGTGCCAGCAGCTTACTGGAGGATGAGCAGTTCTTC
TRBD1	TRBJ1-6	.	TRBV30	CAWSDRGRSPLHF	TGTGCCTGGAGCGACAGGGGCAGGTCACCCCTCCACTTT
.	TRBJ2-7	.	TRBV27	CASSLSGRGTYEQYF	TGTGCCAGCAGTTTATCGGGACGGGGGACCTACGAGCAGTACTTC
.	TRBJ1-1	.	TRBV5-8	CASSFAGQHLNTEAFF	TGTGCCAGCAGCTTCGCCGGACAGCACTTGAACACTGAAGCTTTCTTT
.	TRBJ1-5	.	TRBV6-5	CASSSPDRLDQPQHF	TGTGCCAGCAGTTCACCGGACAGATTGGATCAGCCCCAGCATTTT
.	TRBJ1-2	.	TRBV28	CASSLFRTPGRGYTF	TGTGCCAGCAGTTTATTTCGGACACCGGGTAGGGGCTACACCTTC
.	TRBJ1-5	.	TRBV28	CASSFLSGSGNQPQHF	TGTGCCAGCAGTTTTCTCTCGGGGAGCGGCAATCAGCCCCAGCATTTT
TRBD1	TRBJ2-1	.	TRBV9	CASSPTAQGAGHNEQFF	TGTGCCAGCAGCCCGACTGCGCAGGGGGCTGGACACAATGAGCAGTTCTTC
.	TRBJ1-1	.	TRBV27	CASSLDRLNTEAFF	TGTGCCAGCAGTTTAGACAGGTTGAACACTGAAGCTTTCTTT
.	TRBJ1-5	few	TRBV30	CAWSSQRDQPQHF	TGTGCCTGGAGTTCTCAACGAGATCAGCCCCAGCATTTT
TRBD1	TRBJ1-5	.	TRBV28	CASRGWDRVNQPQHF	TGTGCCAGCAGGGGGTGGGACAGGGTTAATCAGCCCCAGCATTTT
TRBD1	TRBJ2-7	few	TRBV5-1	CASSPGQALSYEQYF	TGCGCCAGCAGCCCAGGACAGGCCCTGTCCTACGAGCAGTACTTC